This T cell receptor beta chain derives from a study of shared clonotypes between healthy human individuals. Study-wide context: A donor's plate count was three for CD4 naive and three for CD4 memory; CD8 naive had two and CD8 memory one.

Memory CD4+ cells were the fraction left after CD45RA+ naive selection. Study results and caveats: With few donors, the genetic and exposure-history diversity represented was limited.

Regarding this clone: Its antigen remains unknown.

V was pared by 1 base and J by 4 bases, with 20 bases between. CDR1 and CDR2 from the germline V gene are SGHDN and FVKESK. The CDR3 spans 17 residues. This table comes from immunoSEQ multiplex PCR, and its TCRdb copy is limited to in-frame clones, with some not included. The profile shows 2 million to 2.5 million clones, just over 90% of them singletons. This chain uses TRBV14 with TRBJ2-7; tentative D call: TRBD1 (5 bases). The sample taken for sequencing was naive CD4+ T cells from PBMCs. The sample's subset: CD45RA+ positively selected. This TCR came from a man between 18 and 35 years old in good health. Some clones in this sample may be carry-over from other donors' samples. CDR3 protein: CASSQVPPRREGYEQYF. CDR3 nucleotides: TGTGCCAGCAGCCAAGTTCCCCCCCGCAGGGAAGGATACGAGCAGTACTTC.